This paragraph covers one T cell receptor beta chain sequence. Its target is not known. This record comes from a study of cytomegalovirus exposure and HLA in healthy donors. Study-wide results and caveats: As confirmed in vitro, a few CMV-associated chains were specific for CMV antigens. The tendency of first-cohort TCR clusters to co-occur in the 95 to 150 validation repertoires was the finding of a later analysis.

Repertoires were generated with immunoSEQ multiplex PCR, while TCRdb's copy carries only in-frame clones and drops some. There are around 150,000 clones in the sample; 95% to 96% occur only once, and 0.89% lies in the top ten. The receptor's source is a woman aged 18-29 years in good health and CMV-seronegative. The sample comprised PBMCs.

The CDR3 region is CASSLLGALTSNSPLHF. The CDR3 coding sequence is TGTGCCAGCAGCTTATTAGGGGCACTCACCTCAAATTCACCCCTCCACTTT. V and J are TRBV7-9 and TRBJ1-6; possibly TRBD1 for D (5 bases). CDR3 length: 17 residues. Trimming shortened V by 2 bases and J by 7 bases, and 18 bases separated the two germline ends. The germline V gene has CDR1 SEHNR and CDR2 FQNEAQ (reference sequence).